The 8 T cell receptor beta chains listed next were all sequenced from one sample in a study of blood T cell repertoires in COVID-19. The method was immunoSEQ multiplex PCR; TCRdb's version includes in-frame clones alone and lacks a portion of them. The data show approximately 170,000 clones, about 81% seen once. Sequenced: peripheral blood. These receptor sequences come from a human donor in a cohort sampled during active COVID-19.

The chain links TRBV18 to TRBJ1-2; a weak D match, TRBD1 (5 bases). The V gene lost 1 base and the J gene lost 13 bases, with 13 bases spanning the gap. Germline V gene sequence: CDR1 KGHSH, CDR2 LQKENI. The CDR3 is 12 amino acids. The CDR3 bases are TGTGCCAGCTCACCACTGGAGGGGACCCGCACCTTC. Translation: CASSPLEGTRTF.

The chain links TRBV11-3 to TRBJ2-1; D might be TRBD2 (6 bases). The CDR3 sequence is 13 residues long. Deletions cut 3 bases from V and 8 bases from J, with 11 bases between. The germline CDR1 and CDR2 sequences are SGHNT and YENEEA. This chain's CDR3 is CASSFAGSDEQFF. CDR3 nucleotides: TGTGCCAGCAGCTTCGCGGGATCGGATGAGCAGTTCTTC.

At least ten counts were recorded for this clone. This chain links TRBV7-2 with TRBJ2-7; no reliable D call. This CDR3 has 14 residues. Germline V gene sequence: CDR1 SGHTA, CDR2 FQGNSA. V lost 1 base and J lost 5, with 12 bases in between. For the CDR3, the DNA is TGTGCCAGCAGCTTAGATTCAAGTCGGGACGAGCAGTACTTC. Translation gives CASSLDSSRDEQYF.

The V and J genes are TRBV14 and TRBJ2-1; the match to TRBD2 covers 10 bases. Trimming took 3 bases from V and 0 from J; bases not matched to a gene: 8. CDR1 SGHDN and CDR2 FVKESK come from the germline V gene. There are 18 residues in the CDR3. As DNA, the CDR3 is TGTGCCAGCAGCCATAAGGCTAGCGGGAGCGGCTCCTACAATGAGCAGTTCTTC. It is translated as CASSHKASGSGSYNEQFF.

The V gene is TRBV27, the J gene TRBJ1-2; no reliable D call. Trimming stripped 3 bases from V and 1 base from J, with 6 bases between. Germline CDR1 and CDR2: MNHEY and SMNVEV (reference sequence). This CDR3 has 13 residues. The CDR3 DNA reads as TGTGCCAGCAGTTTCACAAGTAACTATGGCTACACCTTC. Translating gives CASSFTSNYGYTF.

The DNA for the CDR3 is TGTGCCAGCAGGGGACAGGGGTTTTTTGAACCCCTCCACTTT. Translating gives CASRGQGFFEPLHF. This chain connects TRBV6-5 to TRBJ1-6, with TRBD1 matching over 10 bases. After removal of 6 bases from V and 12 bases from J, the junction contained 8 bases not matched to a gene. Germline V gives CDR1 MNHEY, CDR2 SVGAGI. The CDR3 has 14 residues.

J is TRBJ1-2 and V is TRBV18, with D tentatively TRBD1 (6 bases). Per germline, CDR1 KGHSH and CDR2 LQKENI. The CDR3 is 14 residues long. The V and J ends lost 5 bases and 4 bases respectively, with 14 bases between them. The CDR3 is CASSSYRDSYGYTF. The CDR3 nucleotides are TGTGCCAGCTCAAGCTACAGGGATTCCTATGGCTACACCTTC.

The chain employs TRBV5-1 and TRBJ2-1; the match to TRBD2 covers 8 bases. The germline V gene encodes CDR1 SGHRS and CDR2 YFSETQ. CDR3 length equals 16 residues. V dropped 2 bases and J dropped 0; count of bases not matched to a gene: 4. As DNA, the CDR3 is TGCGCCAGCAGCTTTAGCGGGATGAGCTCCTACAATGAGCAGTTCTTC. It translates to CASSFSGMSSYNEQFF.